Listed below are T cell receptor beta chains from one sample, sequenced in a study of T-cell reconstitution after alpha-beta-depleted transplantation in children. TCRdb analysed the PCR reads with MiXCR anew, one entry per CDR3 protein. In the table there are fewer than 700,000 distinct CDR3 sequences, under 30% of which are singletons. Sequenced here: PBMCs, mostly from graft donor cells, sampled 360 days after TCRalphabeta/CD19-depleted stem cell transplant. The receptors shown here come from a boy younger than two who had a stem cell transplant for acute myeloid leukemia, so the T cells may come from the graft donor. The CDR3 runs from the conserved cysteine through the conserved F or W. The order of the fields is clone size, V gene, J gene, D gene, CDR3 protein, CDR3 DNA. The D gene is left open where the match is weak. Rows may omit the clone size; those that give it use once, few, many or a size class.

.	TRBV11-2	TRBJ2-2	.	CASSSSMTAATGELFF	TGTGCCAGCAGCTCGTCGATGACTGCTGCCACCGGGGAGCTGTTTTTT
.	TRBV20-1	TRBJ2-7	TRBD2	CSAKNPGGSEQYF	TGCAGTGCTAAGAATCCGGGGGGATCCGAGCAGTACTTC
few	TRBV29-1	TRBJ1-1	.	CSVAGRSSGRAFF	TGCAGCGTTGCGGGACGGAGCTCAGGGCGTGCTTTCTTT
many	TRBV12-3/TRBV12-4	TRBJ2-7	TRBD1	CASSLPGQGNEQYF	TGTGCCAGCAGTTTGCCGGGACAGGGAAACGAGCAGTACTTC
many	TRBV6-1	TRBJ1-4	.	CASSLGATNEKLFF	TGTGCCAGCAGTCTAGGGGCCACTAATGAAAAACTGTTTTTT
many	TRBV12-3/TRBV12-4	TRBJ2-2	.	CASSLRIFREYTGELFF	TGTGCCAGCAGTTTACGTATATTTAGGGAATACACCGGGGAGCTGTTTTTT
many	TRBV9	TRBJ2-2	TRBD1	CASSVQRGPSNTGELFF	TGTGCCAGCAGCGTACAAAGGGGGCCCTCGAACACCGGGGAGCTGTTTTTT
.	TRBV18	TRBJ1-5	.	CASSPLAGQPQHF	TGTGCCAGCTCACCACTAGCAGGTCAGCCCCAGCATTTT
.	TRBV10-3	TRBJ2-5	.	CAISESDRQETQYF	TGTGCCATCAGTGAGTCTGACAGACAAGAGACCCAGTACTTC
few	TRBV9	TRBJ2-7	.	CASSVESHEQYF	TGTGCCAGCAGCGTAGAGTCCCACGAGCAGTACTTC
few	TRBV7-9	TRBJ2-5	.	CASSLPPMGYQETQYF	TGTGCCAGCAGCTTACCTCCCATGGGGTACCAAGAGACCCAGTACTTC
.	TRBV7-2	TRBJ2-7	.	CASSLSRAEFSYEQYF	TGTGCCAGCAGCTTAAGCAGGGCCGAATTCTCCTACGAGCAGTACTTC
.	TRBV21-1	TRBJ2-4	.	CASVTLAELAKNIQYF	TGTGCCAGCGTTACTCTGGCAGAACTAGCCAAAAACATTCAGTACTTC
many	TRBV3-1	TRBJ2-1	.	CASSQEMQGRDEQFF	TGTGCCAGCAGCCAAGAAATGCAGGGTAGAGATGAGCAGTTCTTC
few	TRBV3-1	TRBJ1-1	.	CASSPRAHGIGTEAFF	TGTGCCAGCAGCCCCCGCGCGCACGGGATAGGCACTGAAGCTTTCTTT
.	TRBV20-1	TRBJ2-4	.	CSASRSGLAKNIQYF	TGCAGTGCTAGTAGAAGTGGGCTAGCCAAAAACATTCAGTACTTC
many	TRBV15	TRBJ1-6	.	CATSRDNSHSPLHF	TGTGCCACCAGCAGAGATAATTCACATTCACCCCTCCACTTT
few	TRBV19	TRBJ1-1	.	CASSIDGGTEAFF	TGTGCCAGTAGTATAGATGGGGGGACTGAAGCTTTCTTT
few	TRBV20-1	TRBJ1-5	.	CSARWPGARNQPQHF	TGCAGTGCTAGATGGCCGGGGGCGCGTAATCAGCCCCAGCATTTT
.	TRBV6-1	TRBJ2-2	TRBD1	CASSRDRRKTGELFF	TGTGCCAGCAGTAGGGACAGGAGGAAAACCGGGGAGCTGTTTTTT
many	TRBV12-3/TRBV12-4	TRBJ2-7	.	CASRKTGFGGYEQYF	TGTGCCAGCAGAAAGACAGGTTTCGGGGGGTACGAGCAGTACTTC
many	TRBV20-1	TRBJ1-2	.	CSARAWEGDYGYTF	TGCAGTGCTCGCGCGTGGGAGGGGGACTATGGCTACACCTTC
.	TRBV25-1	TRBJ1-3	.	CASSVARSSGNTIYF	TGTGCCAGCAGTGTAGCCAGATCCTCTGGAAACACCATATATTTT
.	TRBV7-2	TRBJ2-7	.	CASSPSGGPDYEQYF	TGTGCCAGCAGCCCCTCCGGGGGGCCCGATTACGAGCAGTACTTC
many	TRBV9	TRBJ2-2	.	CASSGAANTGELFF	TGTGCCAGCAGCGGAGCCGCGAACACCGGGGAGCTGTTTTTT
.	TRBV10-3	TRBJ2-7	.	CAISDDGETYEQYF	TGTGCCATCAGTGATGACGGGGAGACCTACGAGCAGTACTTC
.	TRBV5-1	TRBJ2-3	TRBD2	CASSLWSGATTDTQYF	TGCGCCAGCAGCTTGTGGAGCGGGGCCACCACAGATACGCAGTATTTT
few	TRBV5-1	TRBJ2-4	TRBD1	CASSGQGRHF	TGCGCCAGCTCGGGACAGGGGCGGCACTTC
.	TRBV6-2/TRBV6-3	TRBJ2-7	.	CASSRGTVYYTYEQYF	TGTGCCAGCAGCCGCGGGACGGTCTACTATACCTACGAGCAGTACTTC
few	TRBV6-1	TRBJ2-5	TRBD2	CASSPHKGLAGGYKTQYF	TGTGCCAGCAGTCCCCACAAGGGACTAGCGGGGGGTTATAAGACCCAGTACTTC
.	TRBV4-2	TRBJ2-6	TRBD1	CASSQGQSASGANVLTF	TGTGCCAGCAGCCAGGGACAGAGTGCCTCTGGGGCCAACGTCCTGACTTTC
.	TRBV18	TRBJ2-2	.	CASSPNRGTGELFF	TGTGCCAGCTCGCCCAATCGAGGCACCGGGGAGCTGTTTTTT
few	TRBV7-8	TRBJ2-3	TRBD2	CASSPSSGGDTQYF	TGTGCCAGCAGCCCATCAAGCGGGGGGGATACGCAGTATTTT
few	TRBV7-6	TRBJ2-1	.	CASSSPRQSYNEQFF	TGTGCCAGCAGCTCCCCGCGGCAATCCTACAATGAGCAGTTCTTC
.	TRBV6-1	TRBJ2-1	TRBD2	CASSEGPGGGAGYNEQFF	TGTGCCAGCAGTGAAGGTCCCGGCGGGGGGGCTGGCTACAATGAGCAGTTCTTC
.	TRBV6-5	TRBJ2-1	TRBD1	CASSYDRVMDNEQFF	TGTGCCAGCAGTTACGACAGGGTCATGGACAATGAGCAGTTCTTC
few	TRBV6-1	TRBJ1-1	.	CASSKGFQGYMNTEAFF	TGTGCCAGCTCCAAGGGGTTCCAGGGCTATATGAACACTGAAGCTTTCTTT
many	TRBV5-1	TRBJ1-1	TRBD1	CASSPGDRDQGEAFF	TGCGCCAGCAGCCCCGGGGACAGGGACCAGGGCGAAGCTTTCTTT
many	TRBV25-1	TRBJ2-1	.	CASTKGGSTYNEQFF	TGTGCCAGCACCAAGGGAGGTAGCACTTACAATGAGCAGTTCTTC
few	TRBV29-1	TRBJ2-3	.	CSGGDDTDTQYF	TGCAGCGGGGGGGACGACACAGATACGCAGTATTTT